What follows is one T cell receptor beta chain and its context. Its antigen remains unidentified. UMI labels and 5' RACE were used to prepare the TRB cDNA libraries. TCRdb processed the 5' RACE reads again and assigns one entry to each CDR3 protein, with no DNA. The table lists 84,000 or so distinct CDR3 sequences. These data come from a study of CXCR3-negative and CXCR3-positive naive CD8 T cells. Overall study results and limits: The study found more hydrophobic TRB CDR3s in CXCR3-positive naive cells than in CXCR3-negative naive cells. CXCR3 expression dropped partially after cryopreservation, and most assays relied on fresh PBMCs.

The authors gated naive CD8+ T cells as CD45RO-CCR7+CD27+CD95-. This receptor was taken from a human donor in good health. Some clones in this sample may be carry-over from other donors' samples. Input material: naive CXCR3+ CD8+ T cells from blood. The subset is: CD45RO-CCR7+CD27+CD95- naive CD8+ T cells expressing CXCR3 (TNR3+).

CDR3 protein: CASSQSRLAGGDPRETQYF. V and J are TRBV23-1 and TRBJ2-5; checking the TCRdb D call of TRBD2 is not possible without DNA. TRBV23-1 is placed among ORFs of uncertain function. The length of the CDR3 is 19 residues.